Listed below are T cell receptor beta chains from one sample, sequenced in a study of blood T cell repertoires in COVID-19. Some clones are missing from TCRdb's copy, which holds only in-frame ones; the method was immunoSEQ multiplex PCR. The repertoire has about 88,000 clones, 90% of them found once; the top ten carry about 1.8%. Sequencing was done on a sample of peripheral blood. The receptors were sampled from a man aged 55 to 69 with acute or convalescent COVID-19. Each CDR3 is given with its conserved first and last residue. A D gene is named only where the DNA matches it firmly. For some rows the clone size is stated as once, few or many, or as a class when expanded; others skip it.

d_call	v_call	j_call	clone_size	cdr3_aa	cdr3_nt
TRBD2	TRBV4-1	TRBJ2-7	.	CASSQDRRGRGATYEQYF	TGCGCCAGCAGCCAAGATAGGCGCGGGAGGGGAGCTACCTACGAGCAGTACTTC
TRBD1	TRBV29-1	TRBJ1-2	once	CSVDRDRGNGYTF	TGCAGCGTGGACCGGGACAGGGGGAATGGCTACACCTTC
.	TRBV5-5	TRBJ2-7	.	CASSLAASPSYEQYF	TGTGCCAGCAGCTTGGCTGCGAGTCCCTCCTACGAGCAGTACTTC
TRBD2	TRBV15	TRBJ2-3	few	CATSREGLTTDTQYF	TGTGCCACCAGCAGAGAGGGACTAACCACAGATACGCAGTATTTT
.	TRBV5-4	TRBJ1-2	.	CASSLEHYGYTF	TGTGCCAGCAGCCTAGAACACTATGGCTACACCTTC
TRBD1	TRBV7-8	TRBJ2-1	.	CASSLADWTGGFYNEQFF	TGTGCCAGCAGCTTAGCCGATTGGACAGGGGGCTTTTACAATGAGCAGTTCTTC
.	TRBV11-1	TRBJ2-3	.	CASSSPEGVNTQYF	TGTGCCAGCAGCTCCCCGGAGGGTGTAAATACGCAGTATTTT
TRBD2	TRBV9	TRBJ2-3	once	CASSSRTRIPQPDTQYF	TGTGCCAGCAGCTCCCGGACTAGAATTCCCCAGCCGGATACGCAGTATTTT
TRBD2	TRBV9	TRBJ2-3	.	CASSLGLAATTMPDTQYF	TGTGCCAGCAGCCTTGGACTAGCGGCTACAACGATGCCAGATACGCAGTATTTT
TRBD2	TRBV6-2/TRBV6-3	TRBJ2-7	.	CASSPTTSGTYEQYF	TGTGCCAGCAGTCCGACGACTAGCGGCACCTACGAGCAGTACTTC
.	TRBV18	TRBJ2-1	few	CASSPQPALGNEQFF	TGTGCCAGCTCACCCCAGCCTGCCCTAGGAAATGAGCAGTTCTTC
TRBD2	TRBV7-8	TRBJ2-7	.	CASSWTSPNYEQYF	TGTGCCAGCAGCTGGACTAGTCCGAACTACGAGCAGTACTTC
.	TRBV29-1	TRBJ1-2	.	CSVRANYGYTF	TGCAGCGTACGAGCTAACTATGGCTACACCTTC
.	TRBV9	TRBJ2-3	.	CASSVGAGFTDTQYF	TGTGCCAGCAGCGTAGGCGCCGGTTTCACAGATACGCAGTATTTT
TRBD1	TRBV19	TRBJ2-7	.	CASTTGTGSNEQYF	TGTGCCAGTACAACCGGGACAGGGAGTAACGAGCAGTACTTC
.	TRBV7-2	TRBJ2-7	.	CASSWQSSYEQYF	TGTGCCAGCAGCTGGCAAAGCTCCTACGAGCAGTACTTC
.	TRBV19	TRBJ2-1	.	CASSMGRTRNEQFF	TGTGCCAGTAGTATGGGGCGGACGAGGAATGAGCAGTTCTTC
.	TRBV3-1/TRBV3-2	TRBJ2-5	.	CASSFHNPRQETQYF	TGTGCCAGCAGCTTCCACAACCCTAGGCAAGAGACCCAGTACTTC
.	TRBV10-1	TRBJ1-5	.	CASSHGDSNQPQHF	TGCGCCAGCAGCCACGGGGATAGCAATCAGCCCCAGCATTTT
TRBD1	TRBV5-6	TRBJ1-4	once	CASSPGTGNEKLFF	TGTGCCAGCAGCCCCGGGACAGGGAATGAAAAACTGTTTTTT
TRBD1	TRBV29-1	TRBJ1-2	.	CSVDLTGTGGYGYTF	TGCAGCGTTGATCTTACCGGGACAGGGGGCTATGGCTACACCTTC
.	TRBV5-5	TRBJ2-3	.	CASSFETTGPSTDTQYF	TGTGCCAGCAGCTTTGAGACCACAGGGCCGAGCACAGATACGCAGTATTTT
.	TRBV27	TRBJ2-5	.	CATSWTSQETQYF	TGTGCCACCTCCTGGACTTCACAAGAGACCCAGTACTTC
TRBD1	TRBV7-2	TRBJ1-3	.	CASSLTTGSGNTIYF	TGTGCCAGCAGCTTAACGACAGGGAGTGGAAACACCATATATTTT
TRBD1	TRBV5-1	TRBJ1-2	.	CASSSGGINYGYTF	TGCGCCAGCAGCTCAGGGGGCATAAACTATGGCTACACCTTC
.	TRBV20-1	TRBJ1-4	.	CSASVPGFFEKLFF	TGCAGTGCTAGTGTGCCGGGATTCTTCGAAAAACTGTTTTTT
.	TRBV9	TRBJ2-7	.	CASSVRTGSYEQYF	TGTGCCAGCAGCGTACGAACAGGCTCCTACGAGCAGTACTTC
TRBD1	TRBV29-1	TRBJ2-2	.	CSVPGQGGWTGELFF	TGCAGCGTGCCCGGACAGGGAGGTTGGACCGGGGAGCTGTTTTTT
TRBD2	TRBV5-4	TRBJ2-5	.	CASSLKLAGTETQYF	TGTGCCAGCAGCTTGAAACTAGCGGGAACGGAGACCCAGTACTTC
TRBD2	TRBV28	TRBJ2-3	.	CASSFLAGGSTDTQYF	TGTGCCAGCAGTTTCCTAGCGGGAGGTTCCACAGATACGCAGTATTTT
.	TRBV7-9	TRBJ1-2	.	CASSLAEDGYTF	TGTGCCAGCAGCTTGGCAGAAGATGGCTACACCTTC
TRBD1	TRBV11-2	TRBJ2-2	once	CASSLPGGIGELFF	TGTGCCAGCAGCTTACCAGGGGGCATCGGGGAGCTGTTTTTT
TRBD1	TRBV18	TRBJ2-3	.	CASSQQTGTGTQYF	TGTGCCAGCTCTCAACAGACCGGGACAGGGACGCAGTATTTT
TRBD2	TRBV18	TRBJ2-1	.	CASSLGTSGSYNEQFF	TGTGCCAGCTCGCTTGGGACTAGCGGCTCCTACAATGAGCAGTTCTTC
.	TRBV11-3	TRBJ2-5	.	CASSLDKSGPKTQYF	TGTGCCAGCAGCTTAGATAAGTCAGGGCCCAAGACCCAGTACTTC
TRBD2	TRBV28	TRBJ2-4	.	CASSLGGAKNIQYF	TGTGCCAGCAGCCTGGGGGGGGCCAAAAACATTCAGTACTTC
TRBD1	TRBV3-1/TRBV3-2	TRBJ2-5	.	CASSPQGATQETQYF	TGTGCCAGCAGCCCGCAGGGGGCCACTCAAGAGACCCAGTACTTC
TRBD2	TRBV19	TRBJ2-7	.	CAVGSGRAYEQYF	TGTGCCGTGGGTAGCGGGAGAGCCTACGAGCAGTACTTC
.	TRBV6-2/TRBV6-3	TRBJ1-5	.	CASSYPGLRNQPQHF	TGTGCCAGCAGTTACCCTGGACTGCGCAATCAGCCCCAGCATTTT
.	TRBV9	TRBJ2-2	.	CASSLEGHSNTGELFF	TGTGCCAGCAGCTTAGAGGGACATAGTAACACCGGGGAGCTGTTTTTT
.	TRBV29-1	TRBJ2-1	.	CSVTLDYDPVDYNEQFF	TGCAGCGTAACGTTGGACTATGACCCAGTAGACTACAATGAGCAGTTCTTC
.	TRBV6-5	TRBJ1-1	.	CASSYSPSAPSAFF	TGTGCCAGCAGTTACTCTCCGTCCGCGCCGTCAGCTTTCTTT
.	TRBV2	TRBJ1-5	few	CASRGTNKDQPQHF	TGTGCCAGCAGAGGGACTAATAAAGACCAGCCCCAGCATTTT
.	TRBV5-6	TRBJ2-1	.	CASSSGLNNEQFF	TGTGCCAGCAGCTCCGGACTTAACAATGAGCAGTTCTTC
.	TRBV20-1	TRBJ2-7	.	CSARDSNQGEQYF	TGCAGTGCTCGTGACTCCAATCAGGGCGAGCAGTACTTC
.	TRBV24-1	TRBJ2-2	.	CATSGFAGGELFF	TGTGCCACCAGTGGATTCGCGGGAGGGGAGCTGTTTTTT
.	TRBV7-9	TRBJ2-1	.	CARGDGYNEQFF	TGTGCCAGGGGTGACGGGTACAATGAGCAGTTCTTC
TRBD1	TRBV10-1	TRBJ2-1	.	CASSELAGQGVNEQFF	TGCGCCAGCAGTGAGTTGGCGGGACAGGGGGTCAATGAGCAGTTCTTC
TRBD1	TRBV25-1	TRBJ1-1	.	CASSEFGTVNTEAFF	TGTGCCAGCAGTGAATTCGGGACAGTGAACACTGAAGCTTTCTTT